This entry describes one T cell receptor beta chain. There are 12 residues in the CDR3. The germline V gene has CDR1 MNHNS and CDR2 SASEGT. The data are from a study of radiotherapy plus CTLA-4 blockade in lung cancer. The data were produced by immunoSEQ multiplex PCR, yet TCRdb's version contains in-frame clones alone and is incomplete. The sample includes fewer than 70,000 clones, roughly 85% seen only once; the top ten take 10%. This sequence was found in a human donor with non-small cell lung cancer who had a complete response to radiotherapy plus ipilimumab. This chain joins TRBV6-1 and TRBJ2-5; possible D gene TRBD1, 7 bases. The specimen was peripheral blood, collected from a patient treated with radiotherapy plus ipilimumab. CDR3 nucleotide sequence: TGTGTCCTGGGGCAGGGGGGAGAGACCCAGTACTTC. This encodes CVLGQGGETQYF.